This entry describes one T cell receptor (beta chain). The antigen remains unidentified. The CDR3 is 16 residues long. Per the germline V gene, CDR1 is ENHRY and CDR2 is SYGVKD. Trimming stripped 5 bases from V and 3 bases from J, with 16 bases between. The sample originates from a study of shared clonotypes between healthy human individuals. Study-level findings and limits: Rarefaction curves obtained for sorted subsets showed sequencing incomplete despite large depth. Across subsets, estimated richness was generally greater for naive than for memory populations. Non-shared clonotypes had lower generation probabilities than those shared by all four donors.

CD8 cells classed as naive were CD45RO-negative and positively selected for CCR7, excluding terminally differentiated effector memory CD45RA+ cells. Genomic DNA belonging to each subset was distributed in equal measure over several immunoSEQ plates. Generated by immunoSEQ multiplex PCR, the TCRdb table keeps only in-frame clones and is missing some. The sample records more than 600,000 clones, roughly nine tenths being singletons. This receptor was obtained from a man younger than 40 in good health. Sequenced: naive CD8+ T cells sorted from blood. The chain joins TRBV10-3 to TRBJ1-4; D is perhaps TRBD1 (6 bases). DNA for the CDR3: TGTGCCATCAGTACCTCCCCAGGGGCGGCTAATGAAAAACTGTTTTTT. Its translation is CAISTSPGAANEKLFF.